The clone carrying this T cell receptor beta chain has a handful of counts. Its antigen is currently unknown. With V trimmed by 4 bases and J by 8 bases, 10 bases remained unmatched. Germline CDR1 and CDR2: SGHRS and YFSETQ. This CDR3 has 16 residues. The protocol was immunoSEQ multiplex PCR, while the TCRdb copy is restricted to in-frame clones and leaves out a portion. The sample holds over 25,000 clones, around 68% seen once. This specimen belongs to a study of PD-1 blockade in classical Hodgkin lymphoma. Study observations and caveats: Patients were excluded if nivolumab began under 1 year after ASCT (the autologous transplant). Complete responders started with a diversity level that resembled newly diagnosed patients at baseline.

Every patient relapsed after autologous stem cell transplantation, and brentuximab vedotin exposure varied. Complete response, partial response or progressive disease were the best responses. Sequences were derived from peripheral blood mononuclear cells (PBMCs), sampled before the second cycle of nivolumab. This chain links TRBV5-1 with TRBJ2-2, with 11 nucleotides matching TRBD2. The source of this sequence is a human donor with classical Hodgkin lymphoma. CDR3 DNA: TGCGCCAGCAGCCCGACTAGCGGGGTGACGGGAGGGGAGCTGTTTTTT. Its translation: CASSPTSGVTGGELFF.